This T cell receptor (beta chain) was found in a study of blood T cell repertoires in COVID-19. Study details: The study drew acute and convalescent COVID-19 samples from the United States, Italy and Spain. T cells, B-cell-depleted T cells, or PBMCs supplied cDNA or gDNA.

The CDR3 spans 16 residues. V lost 3 bases and J lost 0, with 15 bases in between. Germline CDR1 is LGHNA and CDR2 is YNFKEQ. Source study methods: The authors estimated nucleated cell counts from reference gene primer amplification. Method: immunoSEQ multiplex PCR; TCRdb's copy keeps in-frame clones and lacks some. V, J and clone size are taken as reported in that table, and D and trimming were inferred from the DNA itself. The sample has around 55,000 clones, 75% to 85% seen once. This chain connects TRBV4-2 to TRBJ2-7; weak D call: TRBD1 (6 bases). Sequencing was performed on peripheral blood. This sequence originates from a human donor in a cohort sampled during active COVID-19. The CDR3: CASSQSPGQTSYEQYF. The CDR3 DNA reads as TGTGCCAGCAGCCAGTCTCCGGGACAAACCTCCTACGAGCAGTACTTC.